Shown below are 23 T cell receptor beta chains from a single sample sequenced in a study of cytomegalovirus exposure and HLA in healthy donors (dated by TCRdb to the late 2010s). Library method: the immunoSEQ multiplex PCR assay. The multiplex PCR relied on a mix of 60 forward primers for TCR Vbeta segments and 13 reverse primers for TCR Jbeta segments. Not all clones reach the TCRdb copy of this immuneACCESS table, which keeps in-frame sequences only. Checked studies attribute under half of the gap to unresolved V genes and leave the rest unexplained. The sample table contains 85,000 to 90,000 clones; only one count was recorded for approximately 79% of them. The top ten hold approximately 2.6% of the sample. The sequenced sample consisted of PBMCs. These receptors were taken from a young man in good health and CMV-seronegative.

The genes are TRBV9 and TRBJ1-2; D is perhaps TRBD1 (6 bases). The CDR3 has 14 amino acids. Germline V gene lookup returns CDR1 SGDLS and CDR2 YYNGEE. Trimming stripped 2 bases from V and 8 bases from J, with 16 bases between. The DNA for the CDR3 is TGTGCCAGCAGCGTCGTTCTGGGGGCAGGAGGCTACACCTTC. It specifies CASSVVLGAGGYTF.

Points on this clone: The sample contains more than one DNA sequence encoding this CDR3. The chain is built from TRBV10-3 and TRBJ1-1; D remains ambiguous. The CDR3 totals 14 residues. V lost 4 bases and J lost 0, with 9 bases in between. Germline V CDR1 and CDR2: ENHRY, SYGVKD. CDR3 sequence (DNA): TGTGCCATCAGTGTTGGAGTTGTGAACACTGAAGCTTTCTTT. The encoded protein is CAISVGVVNTEAFF.

The rearrangement uses TRBV7-3 and TRBJ1-4; D is uncertain. The CDR3 contains 14 residues. V dropped 1 base and J dropped 4 bases, with 7 bases sitting between them. Looked up from germline, CDR1 is SGHTA and CDR2 is FQGTGA. CDR3 in amino acids: CASSLSRGNEKLFF. The DNA of the CDR3 is TGTGCCAGCAGCTTAAGTAGAGGTAATGAAAAACTGTTTTTT.

This clone has just a few counts. The chain combines TRBV5-1 with TRBJ1-1; 8 bases are shared with TRBD1. Germline assignment: CDR1 SGHRS and CDR2 YFSETQ. V shed 4 bases, J shed 3 bases, and the junction held 14 bases outside the gene matches. The CDR3 covers 17 residues. CDR3 coding DNA: TGCGCCAGCAGCACAGGGGGACTCTTTAGTGGGGACACTGAAGCTTTCTTT. It codes for CASSTGGLFSGDTEAFF.

This clone was observed a handful of times. This chain joins TRBV18 and TRBJ1-2, with D possibly matching TRBD1 (5 bases). Trimming removed 3 bases at V and 4 bases at J, with 9 bases between. Germline lookup yields CDR1 KGHSH and CDR2 LQKENI. The CDR3 is made up of 13 amino acids. CDR3 sequence: CASSPGLIYGYTF. DNA of the CDR3: TGTGCCAGCTCACCGGGGCTTATCTATGGCTACACCTTC.

The V gene is TRBV29-1, the J gene TRBJ2-7, with a possible D match to TRBD2 (5 bases). The CDR3 totals 12 residues. The V and J ends lost 7 bases and 4 bases respectively, with 14 bases between them. Germline loops: CDR1 SQVTM, CDR2 ANQGSEA. The CDR3 sequence is CSAEGLTYEQYF. The CDR3 DNA reads TGCAGCGCTGAGGGCCTAACATACGAGCAGTACTTC.

The chain couples TRBV25-1 to TRBJ2-7; 8 bases line up with TRBD2. The CDR3 totals 14 residues. V was clipped by 4 bases and J by 2 bases; unmatched bases: 4. The germline V gene has CDR1 MGHDK and CDR2 SYGVNS. The CDR3 nucleotides read TGTGCCAGCAGTGCACCGGGGGGGGCCTACGAGCAGTACTTC. Its translation is CASSAPGGAYEQYF.

This clone was detected once. The chain recombines TRBV6-5 with TRBJ1-4; D remains unclear. The germline V and J ends were trimmed by 2 bases and 5 bases, with 12 bases remaining between them. Germline V lookup: CDR1 MNHEY, CDR2 SVGAGI. The CDR3 extends over 15 amino acids. CDR3 DNA: TGTGCCAGCAGTTACGCCGGACCGGGAAATGAAAAACTGTTTTTT. Residues: CASSYAGPGNEKLFF.

The chain has TRBV18 and TRBJ2-1, with 7 bases that match TRBD2. This CDR3 region has 14 residues. V lost 4 bases, J lost 9 bases, and 9 bases stayed unmatched. Looked up from germline, CDR1 is KGHSH and CDR2 is LQKENI. As DNA, the CDR3 is TGTGCCAGCTCACGGGGACGGGGGGTCGCTGAGCAGTTCTTC. Amino acids: CASSRGRGVAEQFF.

The chain employs TRBV7-8 and TRBJ2-7; tentatively, D is TRBD1 (5 bases). Between the trimmed V and J ends, which lost 5 bases and 6 bases, there was a span of 11 bases. The CDR3 extends over 12 amino acids. The germline CDR1 and CDR2 sequences are SGHVS and FQNEAQ. CDR3 bases: TGTGCCAGCAGCCCAGGGTCGGGCGAGCAGTACTTC. Amino acid sequence: CASSPGSGEQYF.

The chain links TRBV25-1 to TRBJ1-3, with TRBD1 matching over 7 bases. The trim removed 1 base at V and 5 bases at J, leaving 2 bases unmatched. This CDR3 has 14 amino acids. The germline V gene encodes CDR1 MGHDK and CDR2 SYGVNS. The CDR3 reads CASSESGQRNTIYF. As DNA, the CDR3 is TGTGCCAGCAGTGAATCGGGACAGCGAAACACCATATATTTT.

This chain connects TRBV19 to TRBJ1-2; the match to TRBD1 covers 9 bases. This CDR3 region has 15 residues. The germline gives CDR1 LNHDA, CDR2 SQIVND (reference sequence). Germline trimming cut 1 base from V and 6 bases from J; bases unmatched to any gene: 6. CDR3 protein: CASSIGDRVWDGYTF. DNA of the CDR3: TGTGCCAGTAGTATAGGGGACAGGGTCTGGGATGGCTACACCTTC. The full variable domain, completed using reference TRBV19 and TRBJ1-2, is DGGITQSPKYLFRKEGQNVTLSCEQNLNHDAMYWYRQDPGQGLRLIYYSQIVNDFQKGDIAEGYSVSREKKESFPLTVTSAQKNPTAFYLCASSIGDRVWDGYTFGSGTRLTVV.

The rearrangement joins TRBV6-1 to TRBJ1-1; 7 bases align to TRBD1. The CDR3 has 14 residues. After removal of 11 bases from V and 4 bases from J, the junction contained 13 bases not matched to a gene. From germline, CDR1 is MNHNS and CDR2 SASEGT. In DNA form, the CDR3 reads TGTGCCGGTCGACAGGGCCAGTATTTCACTGAAGCTTTCTTT. It is translated as CAGRQGQYFTEAFF.

The V and J genes are TRBV2 and TRBJ2-3, with a possible D match to TRBD1 (6 bases). V lost 2 bases, J lost 3 bases, and 9 bases lay in between. CDR3 length: 14 residues. The germline V gene encodes CDR1 SNHLY and CDR2 FYNNEI. The CDR3 sequence: CASSERDITDTQYF. Written as DNA, the CDR3 is TGTGCCAGCAGTGAAAGGGACATTACAGATACGCAGTATTTT. Full variable domain (remainder filled in from reference TRBV2 and TRBJ2-3): EPEVTQTPSHQVTQMGQEVILRCVPISNHLYFYWYRQILGQKVEFLVSFYNNEISEKSEIFDDQFSVERPDGSNFTLKIRSTKLEDSAMYFCASSERDITDTQYFGPGTRLTVL.

This chain links TRBV19 with TRBJ2-7, with D maybe TRBD2 (7 bases). The germline V gene encodes CDR1 LNHDA and CDR2 SQIVND (reference sequence). This CDR3 spans 14 amino acids. Trimming took 7 bases from V and 3 from J, leaving 16 bases between them. The CDR3 spells CASKGEGGNYEQYF. CDR3 nucleotides: TGTGCCAGTAAAGGCGAGGGGGGGAACTACGAGCAGTACTTC.

This chain uses TRBV7-2 with TRBJ2-7, with TRBD1 identical over 9 bases. The length of the CDR3 is 15 residues. The germline CDR1 and CDR2 sequences are SGHTA and FQGNSA. V shed 4 bases and J 7 bases; nucleotides not matched to a gene: 11. The CDR3 DNA follows: TGTGCCAGCAGCTCGATGGACAGGGGTTCGGGGGAGCAGTACTTC. Amino acids: CASSSMDRGSGEQYF.

The V gene is TRBV9, the J gene TRBJ2-1, with D unresolved. Trimming shortened V by 2 bases and J by 4 bases, and 10 bases separated the two germline ends. Germline V gene data show CDR1 as SGDLS and CDR2 as YYNGEE. The CDR3 has 14 amino acids. The CDR3 coding sequence is TGTGCCAGCAGCGTCGAGCTCGGGTACAATGAGCAGTTCTTC. Its protein product is CASSVELGYNEQFF.

The genes are TRBV9 and TRBJ2-6; TRBD2 aligns across 9 bases. V was clipped by 4 bases and J by 3 bases; unmatched bases: 17. Germline values: CDR1 SGDLS, CDR2 YYNGEE. The CDR3 has 20 residues. CDR3 bases: TGTGCCAGCAGCAAAGAGAATTCCCTAGCGGGGTTTTTTGGGGCCAACGTCCTGACTTTC. It yields the protein CASSKENSLAGFFGANVLTF.

V is TRBV19 and J is TRBJ2-3, with D possibly being TRBD1 (5 bases). This CDR3 contains 14 residues. The germline V gene has CDR1 LNHDA and CDR2 SQIVND (reference sequence). V lost 7 bases, J lost 0 bases, and 11 bases lay in between. The CDR3 region is CASTDRYSTDTQYF. As DNA, the CDR3 is TGTGCCAGTACCGACAGATATAGCACAGATACGCAGTATTTT.

The chain carries TRBV29-1 and TRBJ2-3; 8 nucleotides align to TRBD1. V was clipped by 6 bases and J by 1 base; unmatched bases: 6. Per germline, CDR1 SQVTM and CDR2 ANQGSEA. The CDR3 spans 14 residues. The CDR3 nucleotides read TGCAGCGTAAGGGACAGGACACGCACAGATACGCAGTATTTT. Protein: CSVRDRTRTDTQYF.

This clone was counted once. V and J are TRBV29-1 and TRBJ1-3; D perhaps matches TRBD1 (6 bases). Looked up from germline, CDR1 is SQVTM and CDR2 is ANQGSEA. This CDR3 is built from 13 residues. V was cut by 6 bases and J by 2 bases, with 11 bases left in between. In DNA, the CDR3 is TGCAGCGTGACCAGGGGAACTGGAAACACCATATATTTT. Its protein is CSVTRGTGNTIYF.

This clone was picked up one time. The CDR3 here is CASSSPGQLYEQYF. DNA for the CDR3: TGTGCCAGCAGCTCACCGGGACAACTCTACGAGCAGTACTTC. The V call is TRBV7-6, the J call TRBJ2-7, with D maybe TRBD1 (6 bases). The germline gives CDR1 SGHVS, CDR2 FNYEAQ. Trimming took 4 bases from V and 3 from J, leaving 13 bases between them. The CDR3 sequence is 14 residues long.

The rearrangement uses TRBV5-1 and TRBJ2-1, with 8 nucleotides matching TRBD1. V was clipped by 4 bases and J by 0 bases; unmatched bases: 6. Per germline, CDR1 SGHRS and CDR2 YFSETQ. This CDR3 region has 16 residues. In nucleotides, the CDR3 is TGCGCCAGCAGCCCGAGGACAGGGAGCTCCTACAATGAGCAGTTCTTC. Protein: CASSPRTGSSYNEQFF.